The 10 T cell receptor beta chains presented below share a single source sample, sequenced in a study of a mutant IDH1 vaccine in newly diagnosed glioma. The time point denotes: week 11, during vaccination. Alongside topical imiquimod, each dose of vaccine comprised 300 ug of mutant IDH1 20-mer peptide. These receptors have no known antigen. Profiling relied on immunoSEQ multiplex PCR, and the TCRdb table lists in-frame clones only, not all of them. This sample has about 30,000 clones, with 90% found just once. The sample in question was PBMCs, obtained from a glioma patient whose treatment included an IDH1 peptide vaccine. Receptors originate from a man aged 18 to 35 with glioma.

The genes are TRBV29-1 and TRBJ2-1; 8 bases map to TRBD1. The germline V gene encodes CDR1 SQVTM and CDR2 ANQGSEA. Germline trimming cut 6 bases from V and 0 bases from J; bases unmatched to any gene: 4. This CDR3 has 14 residues. The CDR3: CSVTGQGSYNEQFF. The CDR3 region has the DNA TGCAGCGTAACCGGACAGGGCTCCTACAATGAGCAGTTCTTC.

This clone has a single count. This chain joins TRBV5-1 and TRBJ2-7; D unclear. Germline V gene lookup returns CDR1 SGHRS and CDR2 YFSETQ. The CDR3 has 13 amino acids. Trimming left V 0 bases short and J 0 bases short, with 4 bases between. The DNA for the CDR3 is TGCGCCAGCAGCTTGGCAAGCTCCTACGAGCAGTACTTC. This translates into CASSLASSYEQYF.

This clone was counted a single time. V gene TRBV30 combines with J gene TRBJ2-7; D is unresolved. The V gene's germline CDR1 is GTSNPN and CDR2 SVGIG (reference sequence). V was trimmed by 0 bases and J by 1 base, leaving 7 bases between them. The length of the CDR3 is 13 residues. The CDR3 region is CAWSVVRSYEQYF. The DNA for the CDR3 is TGTGCCTGGAGTGTCGTGCGATCCTACGAGCAGTACTTC.

This sequence joins TRBV5-4 and TRBJ2-7; TRBD1 matches at 7 bases. This CDR3 region has 12 residues. Germline V gives CDR1 SGHNT, CDR2 YYREEE (reference sequence). Trimming removed 4 bases from V and 5 bases from J; junction bases left unmatched: 3. The CDR3 sequence: CASSRDRDEQYF. The CDR3 bases are TGTGCCAGCAGCCGAGACAGGGACGAGCAGTACTTC.

This clone showed up just once. The genes are TRBV6-6 and TRBJ2-5; 13 bases align to TRBD2. The CDR3 runs to 15 residues. Germline lookup yields CDR1 MNHNY and CDR2 SVGAGI (reference sequence). V shed 5 bases and J 5 bases; nucleotides not matched to a gene: 5. CDR3 nucleotide sequence: TGTGCCAGCAGTCTGGGGACTAGCGGGATTGAGACCCAGTACTTC. As protein: CASSLGTSGIETQYF.

This clone has a single count. The chain recombines TRBV5-1 with TRBJ1-6; TRBD1 agrees at 7 bases. CDR3 size: 15 residues. Germline CDR1 and CDR2: SGHRS and YFSETQ. V lost 3 bases, J lost 7 bases, and 7 bases stayed unmatched. The CDR3 protein is CASSSGTDRNSPLHF. The DNA of the CDR3 is TGCGCCAGCAGCTCGGGGACAGATCGCAATTCACCCCTCCACTTT.

The chain links TRBV27 to TRBJ2-5; TRBD1 matches 9 bases. This CDR3 spans 16 amino acids. Trimming cost V 9 bases and J 5 bases; bases outside gene matches: 16. Germline CDR1 is MNHEY and CDR2 is SMNVEV (reference sequence). The CDR3 region has the DNA TGTGCCAGTCCGAAGTTGGGACAGGGTCTTGGGGAGACCCAGTACTTC. It encodes CASPKLGQGLGETQYF.

This rearrangement joins TRBV6-5 to TRBJ2-7, with 9 bases aligning to TRBD2. There are 16 residues in the CDR3. Germline trimming cut 2 bases from V and 1 base from J; bases unmatched to any gene: 6. The germline V gene encodes CDR1 MNHEY and CDR2 SVGAGI. This CDR3 reads CASSYRLAGMSYEQYF. The CDR3 DNA is TGTGCCAGCAGTTACAGGCTAGCGGGGATGTCCTACGAGCAGTACTTC.

V gene TRBV19 combines with J gene TRBJ1-1; D is unclear. Germline V gene lookup returns CDR1 LNHDA and CDR2 SQIVND (reference sequence). CDR3 length: 15 amino acids. V gave up 3 bases and J gave up 0 bases, with 11 bases separating them. In DNA form, the CDR3 reads TGTGCCAGTAGTATGGGTTCGGGTGTGAACACTGAAGCTTTCTTT. It specifies CASSMGSGVNTEAFF.

This chain uses TRBV7-9 with TRBJ1-3; D may be TRBD1 (6 bases). V was shortened by 7 bases and J by 4 bases, with 14 bases between the two germline ends. The CDR3 consists of 14 residues. Germline V gene lookup returns CDR1 SEHNR and CDR2 FQNEAQ (reference sequence). CDR3 residues: CASNSRGEGNTIYF. In DNA, the CDR3 is TGTGCCAGCAATTCCAGGGGAGAAGGAAACACCATATATTTT.